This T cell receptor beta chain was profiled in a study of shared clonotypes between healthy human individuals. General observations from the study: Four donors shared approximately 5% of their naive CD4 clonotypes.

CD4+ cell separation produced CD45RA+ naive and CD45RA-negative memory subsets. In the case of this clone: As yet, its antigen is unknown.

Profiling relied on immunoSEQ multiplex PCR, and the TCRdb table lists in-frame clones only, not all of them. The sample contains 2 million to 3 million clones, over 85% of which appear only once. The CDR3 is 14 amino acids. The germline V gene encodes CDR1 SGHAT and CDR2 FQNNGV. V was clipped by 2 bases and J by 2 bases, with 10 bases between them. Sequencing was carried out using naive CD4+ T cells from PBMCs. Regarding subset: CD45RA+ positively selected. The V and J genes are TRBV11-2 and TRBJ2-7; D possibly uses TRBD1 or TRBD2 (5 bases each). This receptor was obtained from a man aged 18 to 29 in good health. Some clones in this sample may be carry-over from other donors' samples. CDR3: CASSLSGQPYEQYF. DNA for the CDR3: TGTGCCAGCAGCTTATCGGGGCAGCCCTACGAGCAGTACTTC.